These 8 T cell receptor beta chains were all obtained from the same sample, sequenced in a study of shared clonotypes between healthy human individuals (dated by TCRdb to 2018 to 2020). Library method: the immunoSEQ multiplex PCR assay. TCRdb retrieved this table from immuneACCESS and kept in-frame rearrangements only. Not all clones are present; in checked studies, unresolved V genes account for under half, and no reason is known for the remainder. The sample table records about 1.5 million clones; more than 95% of these occur just once. The ten most abundant clones make up more than 0.9% of the sample. Input material: naive CD4+ T cells sorted from blood. Read against the paper, the sample's cell subset or site label means: CD45RA+ positively selected. Receptor source: a man aged 30 to 45 in good health.

The rearrangement links TRBV30 to TRBJ1-1; no reliable D call. V was pared by 2 bases and J by 2 bases, with 9 bases between. Germline V gene sequence: CDR1 GTSNPN, CDR2 SVGIG (reference sequence). The CDR3 covers 13 residues. The CDR3 sequence: CAWSSTFNTEAFF. The CDR3 DNA reads as TGTGCCTGGAGTTCGACCTTTAACACTGAAGCTTTCTTT.

The chain uses TRBV29-1 and TRBJ2-5; 8 bases match TRBD1. Germline trimming cut 7 bases from V and 5 bases from J; bases unmatched to any gene: 9. CDR1 and CDR2 from the germline V gene are SQVTM and ANQGSEA. CDR3 length equals 13 residues. CDR3 sequence reads: CSARTGSGETQYF. DNA for the CDR3: TGCAGCGCTCGGACAGGGTCGGGGGAGACCCAGTACTTC.

The chain recombines TRBV2 with TRBJ1-1, with D perhaps matching TRBD1 (5 bases). Germline values: CDR1 SNHLY, CDR2 FYNNEI. The V gene lost 6 bases and the J gene lost 11 bases, with 19 bases spanning the gap. The CDR3 runs 13 residues. This CDR3 reads CASSRDGWTDAFF. CDR3 coding DNA: TGTGCCAGCAGCCGGGACGGATGGACCGATGCTTTCTTT.

This clone was counted a single time. This chain joins TRBV7-6 and TRBJ2-3; a possible D gene is TRBD1 (7 bases). CDR1 SGHVS and CDR2 FNYEAQ come from the germline V gene. V lost 5 bases and J lost 7, with 16 bases in between. The CDR3 totals 14 residues. DNA for the CDR3: TGTGCCAGCAGCCGCGACAGGGACTCCAATACGCAGTATTTT. Translation: CASSRDRDSNTQYF. The variable domain in full, completed from reference TRBV7-6 and TRBJ2-3, reads GAGVSQSPRYKVTKRGQDVALRCDPISGHVSLYWYRQALGQGPEFLTYFNYEAQQDKSGLPNDRFSAERPEGSISTLTIQRTEQRDSAMYRCASSRDRDSNTQYFGPGTRLTVL.

J is TRBJ1-2 and V is TRBV28; 8 positions agree with TRBD1. The CDR3 is made up of 17 amino acids. The V gene end was trimmed by 5 bases and the J gene end by 2 bases; junction bases not matched to a gene: 13. Germline CDR1 reads MDHEN; CDR2 reads SYDVKM. The CDR3 bases are TGTGCCAGCAGTCTCTGGGAGGGGACAGGTAGCAACTATGGCTACACCTTC. It specifies CASSLWEGTGSNYGYTF.

The chain employs TRBV28 and TRBJ1-5, with unresolved D. Trimming stripped 5 bases from V and 7 bases from J, with 18 bases between. The CDR3 length is 15 residues. Germline-derived CDR1 and CDR2 are MDHEN and SYDVKM. The CDR3: CASSGIRAGKQPQHF. CDR3 bases: TGTGCCAGCAGTGGGATTCGGGCCGGAAAGCAGCCCCAGCATTTT.

The rearrangement joins TRBV30 to TRBJ2-7; 7 bases are a match to TRBD1. CDR1 is GTSNPN, CDR2 SVGIG, per germline (reference sequence). Trimming took 3 bases from V and 4 from J; bases not matched to a gene: 15. This CDR3 has 16 residues. CDR3 region: CAWRGLSDRRSYEQYF. The CDR3 DNA is TGTGCCTGGAGGGGCCTTTCGGACAGGCGGTCTTACGAGCAGTACTTC.

The chain links TRBV11-2 to TRBJ2-2; D gene unclear. Germline V gives CDR1 SGHAT, CDR2 FQNNGV. V shed 1 base and J shed 4 bases, with 7 bases lying between them. This CDR3 comprises 14 residues. CDR3 amino acids: CASSLAPATGELFF. CDR3 sequence (DNA): TGTGCCAGCAGCTTAGCCCCCGCCACCGGGGAGCTGTTTTTT.